This T cell receptor (beta chain) was sequenced in a study of blood T cells in healthy people across ages. Alongside a J-beta primer mix, a sample-barcoded 5' primer served in a second PCR lasting roughly 6 to 12 cycles. From the 5' RACE reads, TCRdb called clonotypes with MiXCR, one entry per CDR3 protein. This sample yields around 1,700,000 distinct CDR3 sequences, of which 25% to 30% are seen a single time; about 7.7% belongs to the top ten. This clonotype was seen at least ten times. Its cognate antigen is unknown. Germline V lookup: CDR1 MNHEY, CDR2 SMNVEV (reference sequence). Deletions cut 2 bases from V and 1 base from J, with 9 bases between. The CDR3 sequence is 14 residues long. Study results and limitations: Any changes in expanded clonotypes were possibly confounded, as donor CMV status remained unknown.

The sequence derives from a woman aged 30 to 39 in good health. Sequencing was performed on blood. The rearrangement links TRBV27 to TRBJ2-7; D remains ambiguous. This chain's CDR3 is CASSLGLGSYEQYF. CDR3 nucleotides: TGTGCCAGCAGTTTAGGCCTGGGTTCCTACGAGCAGTACTTC.